Shown below are 10 T cell receptor beta chains from a single sample sequenced in a study of OX40 agonist ivuxolimab in advanced cancers. Here immunoSEQ multiplex PCR was the method, and the copy in TCRdb shows in-frame clones only, minus some. The sample lists some 73,000 clones, around 89% occurring once. Sequences were derived from CD4+ or CD8+ T cells sorted from blood, sampled in a trial of the OX40 agonist ivuxolimab. These receptors were collected from an adult with an advanced solid tumor such as melanoma, head and neck, liver or kidney cancer.

The chain is built from TRBV7-9 and TRBJ1-5; D uncertain. CDR3 size: 15 residues. Trimming cost V 5 bases and J 1 base, with 12 bases left between them. Germline V gene sequence: CDR1 SEHNR, CDR2 FQNEAQ (reference sequence). The chain's CDR3 is CASSLPGSSNQPQHF. The CDR3, as DNA: TGTGCCAGCAGCCTGCCGGGTTCAAGCAATCAGCCCCAGCATTTT. Filled out from reference TRBV7-9 and TRBJ1-5, the complete variable domain reads DTGVSQNPRHKITKRGQNVTFRCDPISEHNRLYWYRQTLGQGPEFLTYFQNEAQLEKSRLLSDRFSAERPKGSFSTLEIQRTEQGDSAMYLCASSLPGSSNQPQHFGDGTRLSIL.

V is TRBV7-9 and J is TRBJ2-3, with no clear D. The CDR3 extends over 15 amino acids. From germline, CDR1 is SEHNR and CDR2 FQNEAQ (reference sequence). V dropped 1 base and J dropped 1 base, with 9 bases sitting between them. CDR3 loop: CASSLVSAGTDTQYF. The CDR3 DNA follows: TGTGCCAGCAGCTTAGTGTCGGCAGGCACAGATACGCAGTATTTT.

This rearrangement joins TRBV5-1 to TRBJ2-7; 9 nucleotides match TRBD1. The CDR3 totals 16 residues. Germline V lookup: CDR1 SGHRS, CDR2 YFSETQ. Losses at the gene ends were 0 bases for V and 2 bases for J; bases not matched to a gene: 6. CDR3: CASSLASGDRAYEQYF. The CDR3 DNA follows: TGCGCCAGCAGCTTGGCATCAGGGGACAGGGCCTACGAGCAGTACTTC.

The CDR3 region is CASSSGQGAGNTIYF. CDR3 DNA: TGTGCCAGCAGCTCGGGACAGGGAGCTGGAAACACCATATATTTT. The gene calls are TRBV28 and TRBJ1-3; 9 bases line up with TRBD1. The V gene end was trimmed by 6 bases and the J gene end by 2 bases; junction bases not matched to a gene: 5. The CDR3 covers 15 residues. CDR1 and CDR2 from the germline V gene are MDHEN and SYDVKM.

The V and J genes are TRBV12-5 and TRBJ2-5; 8 bases are a match to TRBD1. The CDR3 has 12 amino acids. With V trimmed by 6 bases and J by 7 bases, 4 bases remained unmatched. CDR1 and CDR2 (germline): LGHNT, FRNRAP. CDR3 sequence: CASGPGQGTQYF. DNA of the CDR3: TGTGCTAGTGGGCCTGGACAGGGGACCCAGTACTTC.

The rearrangement links TRBV6-1 to TRBJ2-3, with D hard to call. CDR3 length equals 15 residues. V was clipped by 2 bases and J by 2 bases, with 11 bases between them. Germline CDR1 and CDR2: MNHNS and SASEGT. The CDR3 DNA is TGTGCCAGCAGTGAATCTTTAAGGACCACAGATACGCAGTATTTT. Translation gives CASSESLRTTDTQYF.

The chain carries TRBV5-1 and TRBJ1-1; 7 bases line up with TRBD1. CDR1 is SGHRS and CDR2 is YFSETQ in the germline V gene. The CDR3 contains 14 residues. Trimming at V came to 3 bases and at J to 2 bases, leaving 4 bases not matched to a gene. Here the CDR3 reads CASSSTGFNTEAFF. The CDR3 DNA follows: TGCGCCAGCAGCTCGACAGGGTTTAACACTGAAGCTTTCTTT. The complete variable domain, with remaining parts taken from reference TRBV5-1 and TRBJ1-1, reads KAGVTQTPRYLIKTRGQQVTLSCSPISGHRSVSWYQQTPGQGLQFLFEYFSETQRNKGNFPGRFSGRQFSNSRSEMNVSTLELGDSALYLCASSSTGFNTEAFFGQGTRLTVV.

The chain uses TRBV7-3 and TRBJ2-3; 8 bases map to TRBD1. V trimming: 5 bases; J trimming: 4 bases; junction bases outside the gene matches: 5. The V gene's germline CDR1 is SGHTA and CDR2 FQGTGA. The CDR3 is 14 amino acids. CDR3: CASSQGQGPDTQYF. The CDR3 coding sequence is TGTGCCAGCAGCCAAGGACAGGGCCCAGATACGCAGTATTTT. The whole variable domain, remainder taken from reference TRBV7-3 and TRBJ2-3, is GAGVSQTPSNKVTEKGKYVELRCDPISGHTALYWYRQSLGQGPEFLIYFQGTGAADDSGLPNDRFFAVRPEGSVSTLKIQRTERGDSAVYLCASSQGQGPDTQYFGPGTRLTVL.

The chain employs TRBV5-4 and TRBJ1-1; the D gene is possibly TRBD1 (6 bases). This CDR3 spans 15 amino acids. Germline V gene data show CDR1 as SGHNT and CDR2 as YYREEE (reference sequence). V lost 7 bases and J lost 4, with 20 bases in between. CDR3 in amino acids: CASGKRDTLLTEAFF. The CDR3 DNA reads TGTGCCAGCGGGAAACGGGACACTTTACTCACTGAAGCTTTCTTT. The full variable domain, its missing parts supplied by reference TRBV5-4 and TRBJ1-1, is ETGVTQSPTHLIKTRGQQVTLRCSSQSGHNTVSWYQQALGQGPQFIFQYYREEENGRGNFPPRFSGLQFPNYSSELNVNALELDDSALYLCASGKRDTLLTEAFFGQGTRLTVV.

The chain recombines TRBV6-5 with TRBJ2-5; 10 bases are shared with TRBD1. This CDR3 spans 12 amino acids. Germline CDR1 MNHEY, CDR2 SVGAGI. With V trimmed by 11 bases and J by 5 bases, 5 bases remained unmatched. The DNA of the CDR3 is TGTGCCGTGACAGGGGGCACGGAGACCCAGTACTTC. Its protein product is CAVTGGTETQYF.